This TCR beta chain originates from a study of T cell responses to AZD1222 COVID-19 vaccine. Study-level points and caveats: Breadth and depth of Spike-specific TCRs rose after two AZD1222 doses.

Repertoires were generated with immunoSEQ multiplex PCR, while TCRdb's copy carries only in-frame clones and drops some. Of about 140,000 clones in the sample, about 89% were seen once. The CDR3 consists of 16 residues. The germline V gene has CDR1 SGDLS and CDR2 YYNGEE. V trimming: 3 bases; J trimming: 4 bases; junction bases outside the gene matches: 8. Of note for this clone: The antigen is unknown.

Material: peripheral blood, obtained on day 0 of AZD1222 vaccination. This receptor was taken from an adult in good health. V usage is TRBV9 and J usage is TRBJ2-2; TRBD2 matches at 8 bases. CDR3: CASSASGGQGTGELFF. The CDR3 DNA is TGTGCCAGCAGCGCCTCGGGGGGGCAGGGCACCGGGGAGCTGTTTTTT.